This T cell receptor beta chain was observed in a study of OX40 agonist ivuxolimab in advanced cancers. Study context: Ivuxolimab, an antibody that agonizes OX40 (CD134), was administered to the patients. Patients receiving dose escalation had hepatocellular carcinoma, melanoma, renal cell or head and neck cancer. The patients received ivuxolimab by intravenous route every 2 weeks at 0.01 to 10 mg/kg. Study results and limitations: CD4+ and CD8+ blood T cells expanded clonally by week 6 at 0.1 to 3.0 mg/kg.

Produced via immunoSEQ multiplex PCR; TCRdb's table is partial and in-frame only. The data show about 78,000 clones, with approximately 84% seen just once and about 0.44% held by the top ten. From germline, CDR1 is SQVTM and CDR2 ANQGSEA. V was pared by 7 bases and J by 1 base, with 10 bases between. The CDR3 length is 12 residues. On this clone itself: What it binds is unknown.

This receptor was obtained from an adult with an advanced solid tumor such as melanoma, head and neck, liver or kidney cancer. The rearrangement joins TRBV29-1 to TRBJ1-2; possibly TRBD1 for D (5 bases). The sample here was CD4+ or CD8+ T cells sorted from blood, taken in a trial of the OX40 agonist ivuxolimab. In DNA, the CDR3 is TGCAGCGCACAGACAGTTAACTATGGCTACACCTTC. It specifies CSAQTVNYGYTF.